Listed below are T cell receptor beta chains from one sample, sequenced in a study of lymphopenia after photon versus proton radiotherapy. The repertoire was sequenced with immunoSEQ multiplex PCR; TCRdb's copy has only in-frame clones and lacks some. Among tens of thousands of clones listed, roughly nine tenths were seen once. The sequencing here drew on peripheral blood, taken from a patient treated with photon-based radiotherapy. The receptors stem from a woman aged 50 to 60 with cholangiocarcinoma. CDR3s include the opening cysteine and the closing phenylalanine or tryptophan. Fields, in order: clone size, J gene, V gene, D gene, CDR3 DNA, CDR3 protein. A D gene is named only where the DNA matches it firmly. The size of a clone is reported for some rows only, either as once, few or many, or as a class for expanded clones.

size: NA
J: TRBJ1-6
V: TRBV6-5
D: NA
DNA: TGTGCCAGCTCGGCCGGACGGCTCAATTCACCCCTCCACTTT
CDR3: CASSAGRLNSPLHF

size: NA
J: TRBJ1-5
V: TRBV1
D: NA
DNA: TGCACCAGCAGCCACCCGGGGAGGACTCGCCAGCCCCAGCATTTT
CDR3: CTSSHPGRTRQPQHF

size: NA
J: TRBJ1-2
V: TRBV5-1
D: TRBD1
DNA: TGCGCCAGCAGCCAGACAGGGGCTAACTATGGCTACACCTTC
CDR3: CASSQTGANYGYTF

size: NA
J: TRBJ1-1
V: TRBV10-2
D: NA
DNA: TGCGCCAGCAGTGACGGTTCAAGGGGGTACACTGAAGCTTTCTTT
CDR3: CASSDGSRGYTEAFF

size: NA
J: TRBJ1-5
V: TRBV18
D: NA
DNA: TGTGCCAGCTCACCGCCGGGACAAAGGGTGCCAGGGCCCCAGCATTTT
CDR3: CASSPPGQRVPGPQHF

size: NA
J: TRBJ2-3
V: TRBV28
D: TRBD2
DNA: TGTGCCAGCAGTCCCCATAGCGGGGGTAGCACAGATACGCAGTATTTT
CDR3: CASSPHSGGSTDTQYF

size: once
J: TRBJ1-1
V: TRBV5-6
D: NA
DNA: TGTGCCAGCAGCTTGAACAGGGAAGCTTTCTTT
CDR3: CASSLNREAFF

size: NA
J: TRBJ1-2
V: TRBV13
D: NA
DNA: TGTGCCACCCTGGAGCGGACAGTTAACTATGGCTACACCTTC
CDR3: CATLERTVNYGYTF

size: NA
J: TRBJ2-3
V: TRBV7-8
D: TRBD2
DNA: TGTGCCAGCAGCTTAGTTCGGGCTAGCGGGGGCCCACAAGATACGCAGTATTTT
CDR3: CASSLVRASGGPQDTQYF

size: NA
J: TRBJ2-5
V: TRBV5-1
D: NA
DNA: TGCGCCAGCAGACTTACAGGGACCGACCAAGAGACCCAGTACTTC
CDR3: CASRLTGTDQETQYF

size: NA
J: TRBJ1-5
V: TRBV19
D: NA
DNA: TGTGCCAGTAGTGGTAGCCGGCAGAATAGCAATCAGCCCCAGCATTTT
CDR3: CASSGSRQNSNQPQHF

size: NA
J: TRBJ2-4
V: TRBV7-8
D: NA
DNA: TGTGCCAGCAGCTTAGTAGTTAAGGACATTCAGTACTTC
CDR3: CASSLVVKDIQYF

size: NA
J: TRBJ2-3
V: TRBV4-3
D: NA
DNA: TGCGCCAGCAGCGGACTGCCCCCAGATACGCAGTATTTT
CDR3: CASSGLPPDTQYF

size: NA
J: TRBJ1-2
V: TRBV30
D: NA
DNA: TGTGCCTGGAGTGTAGTCACTAACTATGGCTACACCTTC
CDR3: CAWSVVTNYGYTF

size: once
J: TRBJ1-5
V: TRBV7-2
D: NA
DNA: TGTGCCAGCAGCGCGGTGTCGGTTGCGGGGGGTCAGCCCCAGCATTTT
CDR3: CASSAVSVAGGQPQHF

size: once
J: TRBJ2-7
V: TRBV9
D: NA
DNA: TGTGCCAGCAGCGTAGCGTCCGGAGCTCCCTACGAGCAGTACTTC
CDR3: CASSVASGAPYEQYF

size: NA
J: TRBJ1-4
V: TRBV9
D: TRBD1
DNA: TGTGCCAGCAGCGTATCCGTAGGGGGCACTAATGAAAAACTGTTTTTT
CDR3: CASSVSVGGTNEKLFF

size: once
J: TRBJ2-7
V: TRBV10-2
D: TRBD2
DNA: TGCGCCAGCGGGAGAGTTACTAGCGGGGGCGTATACGAGCAGTACTTC
CDR3: CASGRVTSGGVYEQYF

size: NA
J: TRBJ2-3
V: TRBV11-2
D: TRBD1
DNA: TGTGCCAGCAGCACCCGACAGGGGCCAGATACGCAGTATTTT
CDR3: CASSTRQGPDTQYF

size: NA
J: TRBJ1-4
V: TRBV4-3
D: TRBD1
DNA: TGCGCCAGCAGCCAAGTGGGGGACAGGGACCCAACTAATGAAAAACTGTTTTTT
CDR3: CASSQVGDRDPTNEKLFF

size: NA
J: TRBJ2-7
V: TRBV5-6
D: NA
DNA: TGTGCCAGCAGCTCGAGGTGGCAGGAAAACTACGAGCAGTACTTC
CDR3: CASSSRWQENYEQYF